This is a list of T cell receptor beta chains from one sample in a study of blood T cell repertoires in COVID-19. This table comes from immunoSEQ multiplex PCR, and its TCRdb copy is limited to in-frame clones, with some not included. The sample lists over 95,000 clones, around 89% seen once, with approximately 4.3% in the top ten. Sequencing was performed on peripheral blood. These receptors came from a woman in her fifties or sixties with acute or convalescent COVID-19. Each CDR3 is given with its conserved first and last residue. A D gene is named only where the DNA matches it firmly. Rows give clone size only sometimes, using once, few, many, or a class for an expanded clone.

D: .
length: 14
J: TRBJ1-1
size: .
V: TRBV7-3
CDR3: CASSPKTGSVEAFF
DNA: TGTGCCAGCAGCCCCAAGACCGGCAGCGTTGAAGCTTTCTTT

D: .
length: 13
J: TRBJ1-5
size: .
V: TRBV29-1
CDR3: CSVGVVRNQPQHF
DNA: TGCAGCGTAGGGGTAGTCCGCAATCAGCCCCAGCATTTT

D: TRBD2
length: 15
J: TRBJ2-1
size: once
V: TRBV5-1
CDR3: CASSLGRGARDEQFF
DNA: TGCGCCAGCAGCTTGGGGCGGGGGGCAAGGGATGAGCAGTTCTTC

D: .
length: 13
J: TRBJ2-1
size: .
V: TRBV21-1
CDR3: CASTWGHRLGQFF
DNA: TGTGCCAGCACCTGGGGGCACAGATTAGGGCAGTTCTTC

D: .
length: 11
J: TRBJ2-7
size: once
V: TRBV28
CDR3: CASSSHYEQYF
DNA: TGTGCCAGCAGTAGCCACTACGAGCAGTACTTC

D: .
length: 15
J: TRBJ2-2
size: .
V: TRBV7-9
CDR3: CASSFRGAHTGELFF
DNA: TGTGCCAGCAGCTTTCGGGGGGCGCACACCGGGGAGCTGTTTTTT

D: .
length: 13
J: TRBJ1-1
size: .
V: TRBV10-2
CDR3: CASSGAGTPEAFF
DNA: TGCGCCAGCAGTGGGGCCGGGACTCCTGAAGCTTTCTTT

D: TRBD1
length: 14
J: TRBJ2-3
size: .
V: TRBV10-3
CDR3: CAISRQGGRDTQYF
DNA: TGTGCCATCAGCCGACAGGGGGGGAGGGATACGCAGTATTTT

D: .
length: 15
J: TRBJ2-7
size: .
V: TRBV5-1
CDR3: CASSLVTGSEYEQYF
DNA: TGCGCCAGCAGCTTGGTAACAGGGAGTGAATACGAGCAGTACTTC

D: .
length: 15
J: TRBJ2-1
size: once
V: TRBV2
CDR3: CASSGSDYAYNEQFF
DNA: TGTGCCAGCAGTGGGTCAGACTATGCCTACAATGAGCAGTTCTTC

D: TRBD2
length: 14
J: TRBJ2-7
size: .
V: TRBV30
CDR3: CAWSVGGSGGEQYF
DNA: TGTGCCTGGAGTGTGGGCGGCTCGGGGGGCGAGCAGTACTTC

D: .
length: 13
J: TRBJ1-2
size: .
V: TRBV5-4
CDR3: CASSLVGGIGYTF
DNA: TGTGCCAGCAGCTTGGTTGGGGGGATTGGCTACACCTTC

D: .
length: 13
J: TRBJ1-6
size: .
V: TRBV10-1
CDR3: CASSASGNSPLHF
DNA: TGCGCCAGCAGTGCATCAGGGAATTCACCCCTCCACTTT

D: TRBD1
length: 15
J: TRBJ2-7
size: .
V: TRBV2
CDR3: CASSYRTGGVYEQYF
DNA: TGTGCCAGCAGTTACAGGACAGGGGGTGTATACGAGCAGTACTTC

D: TRBD1
length: 17
J: TRBJ1-5
size: .
V: TRBV19
CDR3: CASSIDRGQGGIQPQHF
DNA: TGTGCCAGTAGTATAGATCGAGGACAGGGGGGGATTCAGCCCCAGCATTTT

D: .
length: 16
J: TRBJ1-2
size: .
V: TRBV7-9
CDR3: CASPPLGASIDGGYTF
DNA: TGTGCCAGCCCCCCTTTGGGGGCCTCTATCGATGGTGGCTACACCTTC

D: .
length: 17
J: TRBJ2-6
size: .
V: TRBV21-1
CDR3: CASGLGQGESGANVLTF
DNA: TGTGCCAGCGGCCTCGGACAGGGGGAGTCTGGGGCCAACGTCCTGACTTTC

D: .
length: 13
J: TRBJ1-1
size: .
V: TRBV10-1
CDR3: CASSESTRTEAFF
DNA: TGCGCCAGCAGTGAGTCGACGCGGACTGAAGCTTTCTTT

D: .
length: 14
J: TRBJ1-1
size: .
V: TRBV7-3
CDR3: CASSPSGGFTEAFF
DNA: TGTGCCAGCAGCCCCTCGGGGGGCTTCACTGAAGCTTTCTTT

D: TRBD2
length: 14
J: TRBJ2-1
size: .
V: TRBV2
CDR3: CASTGLAGYNEQFF
DNA: TGTGCCAGCACCGGACTAGCGGGCTACAATGAGCAGTTCTTC

D: TRBD1
length: 15
J: TRBJ1-1
size: .
V: TRBV27
CDR3: CASSLTGVMNTEAFF
DNA: TGTGCCAGCAGTTTGACAGGGGTCATGAACACTGAAGCTTTCTTT

D: .
length: 15
J: TRBJ1-6
size: .
V: TRBV18
CDR3: CASSPVEDTNSPLHF
DNA: TGTGCCAGCTCACCAGTAGAAGATACTAATTCACCCCTCCACTTT

D: .
length: 13
J: TRBJ1-1
size: .
V: TRBV24-1
CDR3: CATSEGANTEAFF
DNA: TGTGCCACCAGTGAGGGAGCGAACACTGAAGCTTTCTTT

D: .
length: 15
J: TRBJ1-2
size: .
V: TRBV28
CDR3: CASSLLSGRVNGYTF
DNA: TGTGCCAGCAGTTTATTATCCGGCAGGGTAAATGGCTACACCTTC

D: TRBD1
length: 16
J: TRBJ1-5
size: .
V: TRBV18
CDR3: CASSDCRGPSNQPQHF
DNA: TGTGCCAGCTCGGATTGCAGGGGGCCAAGCAATCAGCCCCAGCATTTT

D: .
length: 16
J: TRBJ2-1
size: .
V: TRBV23-1
CDR3: CASNPERAEGKNEQFF
DNA: TGCGCCAGCAACCCCGAACGAGCGGAAGGGAAGAATGAGCAGTTCTTC

D: .
length: 17
J: TRBJ1-1
size: .
V: TRBV14
CDR3: CASSQFPGETPDTEAFF
DNA: TGTGCCAGCAGCCAGTTTCCAGGGGAGACGCCGGACACTGAAGCTTTCTTT

D: TRBD1
length: 14
J: TRBJ1-2
size: .
V: TRBV27
CDR3: CASSFAGTGVGYTF
DNA: TGTGCCAGCAGTTTCGCAGGGACAGGGGTCGGCTACACCTTC

D: TRBD1
length: 14
J: TRBJ1-2
size: .
V: TRBV7-2
CDR3: CASSAGQGFYGYTF
DNA: TGTGCCAGCAGTGCGGGACAGGGGTTCTATGGCTACACCTTC

D: .
length: 17
J: TRBJ2-1
size: .
V: TRBV11-3
CDR3: CASSRSYGGSSYNEQFF
DNA: TGTGCCAGCAGCCGAAGTTACGGCGGTAGCTCCTACAATGAGCAGTTCTTC

D: .
length: 16
J: TRBJ2-1
size: .
V: TRBV24-1
CDR3: CATSDLEANSYNEQFF
DNA: TGTGCCACCAGTGATTTGGAAGCGAACTCCTACAATGAGCAGTTCTTC

D: .
length: 13
J: TRBJ1-1
size: .
V: TRBV11-3
CDR3: CASSQTGGQEAFF
DNA: TGTGCCAGCAGCCAAACGGGGGGGCAGGAAGCTTTCTTT

D: .
length: 14
J: TRBJ2-3
size: few
V: TRBV27
CDR3: CASSLSRGADTQYF
DNA: TGTGCCAGCAGTTTATCGCGGGGTGCGGATACGCAGTATTTT

D: .
length: 12
J: TRBJ2-2
size: .
V: TRBV19
CDR3: CASSFQFGELFF
DNA: TGTGCCAGTAGTTTTCAGTTTGGGGAGCTGTTTTTT

D: TRBD1
length: 16
J: TRBJ2-3
size: once
V: TRBV6-5
CDR3: CASSSYRDRITDTQYF
DNA: TGTGCCAGCAGTTCTTATCGGGACAGGATCACAGATACGCAGTATTTT

D: .
length: 15
J: TRBJ1-5
size: .
V: TRBV6-6
CDR3: CASSFSLQVNQPQHF
DNA: TGTGCCAGCAGTTTCTCACTACAGGTAAATCAGCCCCAGCATTTT